The 24 T cell receptor beta chains below all came from one sample that was sequenced in a study of OX40 agonist ivuxolimab in advanced cancers. The library was prepared using the immunoSEQ multiplex PCR assay. This immuneACCESS table, as held by TCRdb, lists in-frame sequences with V and J called but not all clones. Of the missing ones, under half trace to an unresolved V gene in checked studies; the others have no known cause. Present in this sample are roughly 110,000 clones, 75% to 95% of which were seen just once. The top ten clonotypes cover around 1.2% of the sample. The sample consisted of CD4+ or CD8+ T cells sorted from blood, taken in a trial of the OX40 agonist ivuxolimab. The receptors here all came from an adult with an advanced solid tumor such as melanoma, head and neck, liver or kidney cancer.

This rearrangement joins TRBV7-8 to TRBJ1-2, with D possibly matching TRBD1 (5 bases). Trimming took off 4 bases at V and 0 bases at J, with 15 bases between the two ends. This CDR3 comprises 16 residues. Per germline, CDR1 SGHVS and CDR2 FQNEAQ. The CDR3 here is CASSSTESTTNYGYTF. Written as DNA, the CDR3 is TGTGCCAGCAGCTCGACAGAAAGCACCACTAACTATGGCTACACCTTC.

The chain couples TRBV5-6 to TRBJ2-3; 7 positions agree with TRBD1. The CDR3 runs 14 residues. Germline V lookup: CDR1 SGHDT, CDR2 YYEEEE. With V trimmed by 0 bases and J by 4 bases, 2 bases remained unmatched. The CDR3 DNA sequence: TGTGCCAGCAGCTTGGGGGACAGCTCAGATACGCAGTATTTT. This sequence encodes CASSLGDSSDTQYF.

The chain carries TRBV18 and TRBJ1-3; D is perhaps TRBD1 (6 bases). Germline CDR1 and CDR2: KGHSH and LQKENI. This CDR3 has 14 amino acids. V dropped 11 bases and J dropped 0 bases, with 14 bases sitting between them. DNA for the CDR3: TGTGCCTGCGGTCAGGGGTTCTCTGGAAACACCATATATTTT. Its protein is CACGQGFSGNTIYF.

The CDR3 region has the DNA TGTGCCAGCAGTTTATGGGGGGGGGACAGTGGCACTGAAGCTTTCTTT. It is translated as CASSLWGGDSGTEAFF. The chain recombines TRBV27 with TRBJ1-1, with 7 nucleotides matching TRBD1. Germline V gene lookup returns CDR1 MNHEY and CDR2 SMNVEV (reference sequence). With V trimmed by 1 base and J by 4 bases, 9 bases remained unmatched. The CDR3 is 16 residues long.

The chain links TRBV6-1 to TRBJ1-2; TRBD1 aligns across 7 bases. The CDR3 is 13 residues long. Germline values: CDR1 MNHNS, CDR2 SASEGT. Germline trimming cut 6 bases from V and 4 bases from J; bases unmatched to any gene: 5. The CDR3 sequence is CASRTGFSYGYTF. In DNA, the CDR3 is TGTGCCAGCAGGACAGGGTTCTCCTATGGCTACACCTTC.

The chain carries TRBV23-1 and TRBJ2-1; TRBD2 is a possible D gene (6 bases). TRBV23-1 is an ORF, with its function uncertain. V lost 3 bases, J lost 4 bases, and 25 bases lay in between. The CDR3 has 19 amino acids. The CDR3 here is CASSHSASREMGWYNEQFF. For the CDR3, the DNA is TGCGCCAGCAGTCATTCGGCTAGCCGGGAGATGGGGTGGTACAATGAGCAGTTCTTC.

The chain combines TRBV6-1 with TRBJ2-7, with 7 bases matching TRBD2. The germline V gene encodes CDR1 MNHNS and CDR2 SASEGT. J gave up 4 bases and V 5 bases, and 8 bases lay outside the gene matches. This CDR3 comprises 14 residues. CDR3: CASSPWGGSYEQYF. CDR3 nucleotide sequence: TGTGCCAGCAGTCCTTGGGGCGGGAGTTACGAGCAGTACTTC.

The chain has TRBV19 and TRBJ1-2, with a weak D call TRBD1 (5 bases). The CDR3 spans 12 residues. V gave up 6 bases and J gave up 7 bases, with 12 bases separating them. Per the germline V gene, CDR1 is LNHDA and CDR2 is SQIVND (reference sequence). The CDR3 sequence is CASRGGLIGYTF. DNA of the CDR3: TGTGCCAGTAGGGGGGGTTTGATTGGCTACACCTTC. Complete variable domain (other parts from reference TRBV19 and TRBJ1-2): DGGITQSPKYLFRKEGQNVTLSCEQNLNHDAMYWYRQDPGQGLRLIYYSQIVNDFQKGDIAEGYSVSREKKESFPLTVTSAQKNPTAFYLCASRGGLIGYTFGSGTRLTVV.

This chain joins TRBV5-1 and TRBJ1-5; possibly TRBD1 for D (5 bases). Germline CDR1 and CDR2: SGHRS and YFSETQ. V was clipped by 0 bases and J by 7 bases, with 8 bases between them. This CDR3 is 13 amino acids long. The DNA of the CDR3 is TGCGCCAGCAGCTTGGACAGGCTGCAGCCCCAGCATTTT. It is translated as CASSLDRLQPQHF.

This clone was observed a handful of times. The chain combines TRBV20-1 with TRBJ1-2; D remains unclear. The V end was cut by 3 bases, the J end by 7 bases, with 9 bases between. There are 11 residues in the CDR3. Germline V gives CDR1 DFQATT, CDR2 SNEGSKA (reference sequence). CDR3 residues: CSARERSGYTF. For the CDR3, the DNA is TGCAGTGCTAGGGAAAGGTCTGGCTACACCTTC.

The V call is TRBV7-6, the J call TRBJ2-5; TRBD2 matches at 10 bases. Looked up from germline, CDR1 is SGHVS and CDR2 is FNYEAQ. The V gene end was trimmed by 1 base and the J gene end by 0 bases; junction bases not matched to a gene: 8. CDR3 length: 18 amino acids. The CDR3 region is CASSLGERTSGYQETQYF. CDR3 bases: TGTGCCAGCAGCTTAGGAGAAAGGACTAGCGGATACCAAGAGACCCAGTACTTC.

The CDR3: CAWRVGAYGYTF. CDR3 in DNA: TGTGCCTGGAGAGTAGGGGCCTATGGCTACACCTTC. The chain links TRBV30 to TRBJ1-2, with D possibly being TRBD1 (5 bases). The germline V gene encodes CDR1 GTSNPN and CDR2 SVGIG (reference sequence). Trimming shortened V by 3 bases and J by 4 bases, and 9 bases separated the two germline ends. The CDR3 consists of 12 residues.

The chain is built from TRBV6-1 and TRBJ1-3, with D tentatively TRBD1 (6 bases). Deletions cut 1 base from V and 4 bases from J, with 14 bases between. The CDR3 runs to 16 residues. CDR1 and CDR2 from the germline V gene are MNHNS and SASEGT. The CDR3 region is CASSEGTQGGGNTIYF. CDR3 DNA sequence: TGTGCCAGCAGTGAAGGGACACAGGGAGGCGGAAACACCATATATTTT.

This chain joins TRBV5-1 and TRBJ2-7; TRBD2 aligns across 7 bases. CDR1 is SGHRS, CDR2 YFSETQ, per germline. V was clipped by 1 base and J by 1 base; unmatched bases: 17. This CDR3 has 19 residues. The CDR3 coding sequence is TGCGCCAGCAGCTTGTCTCTAGCGGCATCCCTAAGAGAATCCTACGAGCAGTACTTC. It yields the protein CASSLSLAASLRESYEQYF.

The chain joins TRBV7-8 to TRBJ2-1, with unresolved D. V was clipped by 2 bases and J by 6 bases, with 8 bases between them. The CDR3 is 13 amino acids. Germline V lookup: CDR1 SGHVS, CDR2 FQNEAQ. The CDR3 DNA reads TGTGCCAGCAGCTTAAACCGAGGCAATGAGCAGTTCTTC. Encoded protein: CASSLNRGNEQFF.

The rearrangement joins TRBV19 to TRBJ1-2; TRBD1 matches 7 bases. Germline V lookup: CDR1 LNHDA, CDR2 SQIVND (reference sequence). CDR3 size: 14 residues. Losses at the gene ends were 6 bases for V and 2 bases for J; bases not matched to a gene: 6. CDR3: CASRVGGQNYGYTF. CDR3 nucleotide sequence: TGTGCCAGTAGGGTCGGGGGACAGAACTATGGCTACACCTTC.

The chain has TRBV20-1 and TRBJ1-2; 7 bases are a match to TRBD1. The CDR3 loop spans 11 amino acids. Per germline, CDR1 DFQATT and CDR2 SNEGSKA (reference sequence). J lost 4 bases, V lost 7 bases, and 3 bases had no gene match. In DNA, the CDR3 is TGCAGTGGACAGGGAATCTATGGCTACACCTTC. It yields the protein CSGQGIYGYTF.

This clone was seen only once. This chain joins TRBV20-1 and TRBJ2-5; D uncertain. V dropped 3 bases and J dropped 2 bases, with 4 bases sitting between them. This CDR3 is 11 amino acids long. The germline gives CDR1 DFQATT, CDR2 SNEGSKA (reference sequence). DNA of the CDR3: TGCAGTGCTAGTGTACAAGAGACCCAGTACTTC. The encoded protein is CSASVQETQYF.

The V gene is TRBV7-6, the J gene TRBJ1-1, with a possible D match to TRBD1 (5 bases). This CDR3 comprises 15 residues. The germline gives CDR1 SGHVS, CDR2 FNYEAQ. Trimming took off 2 bases at V and 4 bases at J, with 14 bases between the two ends. The CDR3 reads CASSLHLGGSTEAFF. DNA for the CDR3: TGTGCCAGCAGCTTACATCTTGGGGGGAGCACTGAAGCTTTCTTT. The variable domain in full, with the rest retrieved from reference TRBV7-6 and TRBJ1-1, is GAGVSQSPRYKVTKRGQDVALRCDPISGHVSLYWYRQALGQGPEFLTYFNYEAQQDKSGLPNDRFSAERPEGSISTLTIQRTEQRDSAMYRCASSLHLGGSTEAFFGQGTRLTVV.

A single count supports this clone. This chain links TRBV25-1 with TRBJ1-1; the D is unclear. V was cut by 2 bases and J by 0 bases, with 10 bases left in between. The CDR3 contains 15 residues. CDR1 MGHDK and CDR2 SYGVNS come from the germline V gene. This chain's CDR3 is CASSELDTVNTEAFF. The CDR3 DNA reads TGTGCCAGCAGTGAACTTGACACCGTGAACACTGAAGCTTTCTTT.

This clone is a singleton in its sample. V and J are TRBV6-5 and TRBJ2-5; D is unclear. From germline, CDR1 is MNHEY and CDR2 SVGAGI. This CDR3 comprises 15 residues. The V end was cut by 3 bases, the J end by 5 bases, with 16 bases between. This chain's CDR3 is CASSYLGQVGETQYF. The CDR3 DNA follows: TGTGCCAGCAGTTATTTAGGTCAGGTTGGTGAGACCCAGTACTTC.

This chain links TRBV5-4 with TRBJ1-1; 7 bases align to TRBD1. With 3 bases clipped from V and 10 bases from J, the junction kept 12 bases outside the gene matches. Germline V gene lookup returns CDR1 SGHNT and CDR2 YYREEE (reference sequence). The CDR3 extends over 14 amino acids. CDR3 region: CASSSSWDSRGAFF. The CDR3 region has the DNA TGTGCCAGCAGCTCCTCCTGGGACAGCCGCGGAGCTTTCTTT.

V usage is TRBV18 and J usage is TRBJ1-5, with 8 bases identical to TRBD1. The CDR3 covers 14 residues. The germline V gene encodes CDR1 KGHSH and CDR2 LQKENI. J gave up 6 bases and V 2 bases, and 3 bases lay outside the gene matches. DNA for the CDR3: TGTGCCAGCTCACCAGTCGGGACAGGTCAGCCCCAGCATTTT. Translating gives CASSPVGTGQPQHF.

The CDR3 is CSVDPGTGNTIYF. The CDR3 bases are TGCAGCGTTGACCCAGGGACAGGAAACACCATATATTTT. V is TRBV29-1 and J is TRBJ1-3; weak D call: TRBD1 (6 bases). CDR3 length equals 13 residues. The germline CDR1 and CDR2 sequences are SQVTM and ANQGSEA. V dropped 3 bases and J dropped 4 bases, with 10 bases sitting between them.